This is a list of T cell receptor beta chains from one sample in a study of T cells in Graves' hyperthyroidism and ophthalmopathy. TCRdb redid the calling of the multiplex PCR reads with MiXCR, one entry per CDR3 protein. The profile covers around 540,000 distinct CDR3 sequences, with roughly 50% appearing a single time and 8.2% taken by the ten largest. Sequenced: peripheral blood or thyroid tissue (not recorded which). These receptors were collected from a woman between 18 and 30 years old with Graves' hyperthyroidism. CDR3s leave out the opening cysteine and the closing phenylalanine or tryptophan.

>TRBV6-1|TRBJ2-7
AGSPRLDEQY
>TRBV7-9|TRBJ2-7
ASSGRGREQY
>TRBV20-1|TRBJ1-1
SARDRGRNTEAF
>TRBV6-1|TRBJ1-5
ASGGPRGLSNQPQH
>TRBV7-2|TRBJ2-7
ASSLSMTTNYEQY
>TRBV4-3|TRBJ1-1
ASSQAGGILVTEAF
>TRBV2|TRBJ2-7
ASSRQVHFLYEQY
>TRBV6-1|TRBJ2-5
ASTSGQWETQY
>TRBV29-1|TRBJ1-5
SLGQGGQPQH
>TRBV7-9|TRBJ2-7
ASSFTSPYEQY
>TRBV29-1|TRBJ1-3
SVEPDTGNTIY
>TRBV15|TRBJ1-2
ATSRDTGIDYGYT
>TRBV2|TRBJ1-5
ASRETGIREPQH
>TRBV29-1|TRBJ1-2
SAERGRGNYGYT
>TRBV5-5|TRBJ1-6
ASSSETEDSPLH
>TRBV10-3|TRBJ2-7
AISEGSYEQY
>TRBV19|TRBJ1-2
ASSSQGAQYGYT
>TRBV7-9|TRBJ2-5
ASSSGLGVQTQY
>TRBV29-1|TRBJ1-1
SAFDNPVNTEAF
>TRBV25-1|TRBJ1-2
ASSERDRASGYT
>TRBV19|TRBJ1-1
ASTGRGFAEAF
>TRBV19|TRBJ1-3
ASSATGRGRVGYTIY
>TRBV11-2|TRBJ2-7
ASSLTSGPNLYEQY
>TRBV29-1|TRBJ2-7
SVGTSGYEQY
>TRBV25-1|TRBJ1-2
ASSALYNYGYT
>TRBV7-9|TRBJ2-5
ASRPPYRGNQETQY
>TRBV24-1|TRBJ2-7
ATSDASSGRREQY
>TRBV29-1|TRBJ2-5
SLGRNQETQY
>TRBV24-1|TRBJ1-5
ATRQGSNQPKH
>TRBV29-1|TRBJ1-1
SVEDRGLMAEAF
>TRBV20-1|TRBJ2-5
SARSGGKAQY
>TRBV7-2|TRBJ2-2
ASSFPAGRGRADGELF